This T cell receptor beta chain was recovered during a study of response to subunit inactivated influenza vaccine. J gave up 9 bases and V 5 bases, and 11 bases lay outside the gene matches. The CDR3 sequence is 15 residues long. MiXCR was run by TCRdb on the RT-PCR reads, yielding one entry per CDR3 protein. This sample has around 580,000 distinct CDR3 sequences, with about 15% found just once. This clonotype occurred a few times. The origin of this receptor is a man aged 50-59 years who received an inactivated influenza vaccine. The sequences come from PBMCs from blood, collected about 13 days after vaccination. V is TRBV12-3 or TRBV12-4 and J is TRBJ2-1; 9 bases line up with TRBD1. DNA for the CDR3: TGTGCCAGCAGTAAACCGGGACAGGGCTTAAGTGAGCAGTTCTTC. This encodes CASSKPGQGLSEQFF.